This TCR beta chain was identified during a study of blood T cell repertoires in COVID-19. Overall study: The United States, Italy and Spain provided the acute and convalescent COVID-19 samples. In each case, the material was cDNA or gDNA derived from T cells, B-cell-depleted T cells, or PBMCs.

This CDR3 region has 16 residues. Germline loops: CDR1 SGHVS, CDR2 FQNEAQ. V was pared by 5 bases and J by 5 bases, with 10 bases of the junction left unmatched. How the authors handled the data: Using reference gene primer amplification, nucleated cell counts were estimated. Assay: immunoSEQ multiplex PCR; the TCRdb copy retains only in-frame clones and omits some. V and J calls and clone size are copied from that table; D and trimming were computed from the DNA. The sample carries about 110,000 clones, roughly 81% recorded once. This sequence joins TRBV7-8 and TRBJ2-1; 9 nucleotides align to TRBD2. The TCR originated in a man aged 35 to 55 with acute or convalescent COVID-19. The sequencing sample was made of peripheral blood. The CDR3 spells CASSDYEGGGDNEQFF. The CDR3 DNA sequence: TGTGCCAGCAGCGATTATGAGGGCGGGGGGGACAATGAGCAGTTCTTC.